Each of the 9 T cell receptor beta chains below was sequenced from the same sample in a study of cytomegalovirus exposure and HLA in healthy donors. The PCR contained 60 Vbeta and 13 Jbeta primers. TCRdb keeps only in-frame clones here, not all; method: immunoSEQ multiplex PCR. There are 100,000 to 150,000 clones in the sample; roughly 9% occur only once, and around 7% lies in the top ten. The sequencing sample was made of PBMCs. The receptors originated from a woman aged 35 to 49 in good health and CMV-seropositive.

The sample holds a few counts of this clone. This sample includes further DNA sequences coding for the same CDR3. The rearrangement links TRBV7-9 to TRBJ1-5, with D possibly matching TRBD1 (6 bases). The CDR3 consists of 14 residues. Trimming left V 2 bases short and J 1 base short, with 6 bases between. Germline values: CDR1 SEHNR, CDR2 FQNEAQ (reference sequence). This CDR3 reads CASSLQGSNQPQHF. The CDR3, as DNA: TGTGCCAGCAGCTTACAGGGGAGCAATCAGCCCCAGCATTTT.

This chain links TRBV5-1 with TRBJ2-7; no clear D. CDR1 is SGHRS, CDR2 YFSETQ, per germline. V lost 5 bases and J 2 bases, leaving 5 bases between the germline ends. The CDR3 is 11 amino acids. The chain's CDR3 is CASRETYEQYF. The CDR3 DNA follows: TGCGCCAGCAGGGAGACCTACGAGCAGTACTTC. Combining the CDR3 with reference TRBV5-1 and TRBJ2-7 gives the whole variable domain KAGVTQTPRYLIKTRGQQVTLSCSPISGHRSVSWYQQTPGQGLQFLFEYFSETQRNKGNFPGRFSGRQFSNSRSEMNVSTLELGDSALYLCASRETYEQYFGPGTRLTVT.

This rearrangement joins TRBV18 to TRBJ2-1, with TRBD2 as a possible D gene (5 bases). The ends were cut back, 1 base at V and 5 bases at J, with 15 bases in the middle. In germline, CDR1 is KGHSH, CDR2 LQKENI. The CDR3 covers 16 residues. CDR3 DNA sequence: TGTGCCAGCTCACCACTAAGAGGGAATTTAAACAATGAGCAGTTCTTC. It encodes CASSPLRGNLNNEQFF. The full variable domain, rest sourced from reference TRBV18 and TRBJ2-1, is NAGVMQNPRHLVRRRGQEARLRCSPMKGHSHVYWYRQLPEEGLKFMVYLQKENIIDESGMPKERFSAEFPKEGPSILRIQQVVRGDSAAYFCASSPLRGNLNNEQFFGPGTRLTVL.

In its sample, this clone was seen a few times. CDR3 loop: CASSESPSTNEKLFF. In DNA, the CDR3 is TGTGCCAGCAGCGAGAGTCCTTCAACTAATGAAAAACTGTTTTTT. The rearrangement joins TRBV5-6 to TRBJ1-4; unclear D gene. This CDR3 spans 15 amino acids. Trimming removed 4 bases from V and 0 bases from J, with 10 bases in between. Germline V gene sequence: CDR1 SGHDT, CDR2 YYEEEE.

This clone has only a few counts. This chain joins TRBV9 and TRBJ1-5; TRBD1 matches at 7 bases. This CDR3 spans 15 amino acids. V trimming: 2 bases; J trimming: 0 bases; junction bases outside the gene matches: 2. Germline values: CDR1 SGDLS, CDR2 YYNGEE. In DNA, the CDR3 is TGTGCCAGCAGCGTCGGGACAGCTAGCAATCAGCCCCAGCATTTT. It translates to CASSVGTASNQPQHF.

This clone was picked up a small number of times. This rearrangement joins TRBV7-9 to TRBJ2-5; 8 bases agree with TRBD2. V shed 0 bases, J shed 9 bases, and the junction held 6 bases outside the gene matches. The germline gives CDR1 SEHNR, CDR2 FQNEAQ (reference sequence). The CDR3 is 14 amino acids. This chain's CDR3 is CASSLASGVWAQYF. CDR3 bases: TGTGCCAGCAGCTTAGCTAGCGGGGTCTGGGCCCAGTACTTC.

This clone was observed a handful of times. V is TRBV5-5 and J is TRBJ2-3; the D is unclear. Germline loops: CDR1 SGHKS, CDR2 YYEKEE (reference sequence). The V end lost 2 bases, the J end lost 2 bases, and 9 bases lay between the germline ends. This CDR3 spans 14 amino acids. DNA for the CDR3: TGTGCCAGCAGCTTAAGAGACTTCACAGATACGCAGTATTTT. Residues: CASSLRDFTDTQYF.

V and J are TRBV5-4 and TRBJ2-2; possible D gene TRBD1, 6 bases. With 4 bases removed from V and 0 bases from J, the gap between germline ends came to 13 bases. The CDR3 contains 16 residues. Looked up from germline, CDR1 is SGHNT and CDR2 is YYREEE (reference sequence). Here the CDR3 reads CASSPPPGANTGELFF. The CDR3 DNA sequence: TGTGCCAGCAGCCCTCCCCCAGGGGCGAACACCGGGGAGCTGTTTTTT. Filled out from reference TRBV5-4 and TRBJ2-2, the complete variable domain reads ETGVTQSPTHLIKTRGQQVTLRCSSQSGHNTVSWYQQALGQGPQFIFQYYREEENGRGNFPPRFSGLQFPNYSSELNVNALELDDSALYLCASSPPPGANTGELFFGEGSRLTVL.

The chain combines TRBV4-1 with TRBJ2-7; D remains ambiguous. V was cut by 0 bases and J by 2 bases, with 8 bases left in between. CDR3 length equals 14 residues. CDR1 is MGHRA and CDR2 is YSYEKL in the germline V gene. This CDR3 is CASSQEEVTYEQYF. In DNA, the CDR3 is TGCGCCAGCAGCCAAGAAGAGGTCACCTACGAGCAGTACTTC.